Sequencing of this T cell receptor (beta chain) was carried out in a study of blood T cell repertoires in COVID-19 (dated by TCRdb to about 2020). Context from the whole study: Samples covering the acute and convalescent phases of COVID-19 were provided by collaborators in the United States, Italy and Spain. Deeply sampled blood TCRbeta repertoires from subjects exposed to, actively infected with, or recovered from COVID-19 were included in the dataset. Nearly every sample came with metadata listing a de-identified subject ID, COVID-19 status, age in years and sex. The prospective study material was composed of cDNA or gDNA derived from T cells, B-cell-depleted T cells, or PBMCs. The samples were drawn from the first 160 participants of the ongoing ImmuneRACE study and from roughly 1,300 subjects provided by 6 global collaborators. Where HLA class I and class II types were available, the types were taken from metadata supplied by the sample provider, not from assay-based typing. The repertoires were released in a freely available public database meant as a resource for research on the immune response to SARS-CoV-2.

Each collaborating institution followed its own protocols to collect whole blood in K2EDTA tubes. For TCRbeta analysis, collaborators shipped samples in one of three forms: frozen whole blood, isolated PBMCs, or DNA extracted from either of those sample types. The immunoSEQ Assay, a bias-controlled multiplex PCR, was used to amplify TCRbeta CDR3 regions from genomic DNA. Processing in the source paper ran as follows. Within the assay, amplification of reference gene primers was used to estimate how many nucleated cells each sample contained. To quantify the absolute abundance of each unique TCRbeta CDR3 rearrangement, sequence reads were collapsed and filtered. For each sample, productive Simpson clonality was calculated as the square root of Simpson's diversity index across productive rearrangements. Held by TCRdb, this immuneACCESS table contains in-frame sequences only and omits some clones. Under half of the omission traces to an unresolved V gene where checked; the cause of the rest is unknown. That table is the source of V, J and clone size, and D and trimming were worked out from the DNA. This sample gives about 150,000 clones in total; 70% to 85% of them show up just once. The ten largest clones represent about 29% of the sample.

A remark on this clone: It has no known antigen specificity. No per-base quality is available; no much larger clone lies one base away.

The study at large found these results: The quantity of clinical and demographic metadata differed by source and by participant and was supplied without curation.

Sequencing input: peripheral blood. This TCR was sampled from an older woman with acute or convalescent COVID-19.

The bases read TGTGCCTGGGCCGAAGGGACAGTGAACACTGAAGCTTTCTTT. It translates as CAWAEGTVNTEAFF. The chain is assembled from TRBV30 and TRBJ1-1; the central 7 bases match TRBD1. V lost 5 bases and J lost 0 bases, and the count of bases not matched to a germline gene is 6. The CDR3 runs 14 residues from the cysteine to the phenylalanine. Only the CDR3 DNA stays, 42 bases, in frame from base 1. CDR1 and CDR2 are read off the germline V gene (reference sequence) as GTSNPN and SVGIG.